This T cell receptor beta chain was observed in a study of blood T cell repertoires in COVID-19 (TCRdb year 2020). Background on the whole study: The collaborator samples originated in the United States, Italy and Spain and spanned the acute and convalescent phases of COVID-19. Deeply sampled blood TCRbeta repertoires from subjects exposed to, actively infected with, or recovered from COVID-19 were included in the dataset. A freely available public database, intended as a resource for researchers studying the immune response to SARS-CoV-2, is where the repertoires were released. Sample metadata almost always included a de-identified subject ID, COVID-19 status, age in years and sex. Where available, HLA class I and class II types were taken from metadata supplied by the sample provider and were not determined by assay-based typing. The samples were drawn from the first 160 participants of the ongoing ImmuneRACE study and from some 1,300 subjects provided by 6 global collaborators. The prospective study material was composed of cDNA or gDNA derived from T cells, B-cell-depleted T cells, or PBMCs.

Participants in the prospective study were aged roughly 18 to 89 years, lived in 20 to 25 United States geographic areas, and enrolled through a virtual design. Cohort assignment in the prospective study relied on participant-reported clinical history from a screening survey and a study questionnaire. Mobile phlebotomists in the prospective study collected whole blood, serum and a nasopharyngeal or oropharyngeal swab from every participant. Participants in the prospective study had the option to provide additional blood draws and questionnaires over a roughly 2-month period. Before DNA extraction, prospective study blood samples were shipped either frozen or at room temperature. What the work shows at the level of the full study, not this receptor alone: The quantity of clinical and demographic metadata differed by source and by participant and was supplied without curation.

TCRbeta CDR3 regions were amplified from genomic DNA using the immunoSEQ Assay, a bias-controlled multiplex PCR. In the source study's methods: Nucleated cell counts per sample were estimated from amplification of reference gene primers within the assay. To quantify the absolute abundance of each unique TCRbeta CDR3 rearrangement, sequence reads were collapsed and filtered. Productive Simpson clonality was computed per sample as the square root of Simpson's diversity index over productive rearrangements. TCRdb's version of the immuneACCESS table is confined to in-frame rearrangements and falls short of the full clone set. An unresolved V gene accounts for under half of the shortfall where checked; the remainder is of unknown origin. For V, J and clone size, that table is used; D and trimming come from the DNA. For this sample the table gives a few hundred thousand clones, of which around 84% were detected only once. About 7.7% of the sample is held by the ten biggest clonotypes.

In this sample, this clone turned up once. Its antigen is currently not known. The record has no base qualities; no much larger clone is one base away. From a lookup of the germline V gene (reference sequence), CDR1 and CDR2 are SEHNR and FQNEAQ. Spanning cysteine to phenylalanine, the CDR3 consists of 14 amino acids. The read is trimmed to its CDR3 DNA, 42 bases read in frame from base 1. V loses 3 bases, J loses 5 bases, and the germline ends lie 8 bases apart. The V and J segments used are TRBV7-9 and TRBJ1-6; TRBD1 is a possible D gene, resting on 5 matching bases. The sequence was obtained from a woman aged 40 to 50 with acute COVID-19. Specimen: PBMCs or T cells enriched from blood (not recorded which). The DNA reads as follows: TGTGCCAGCAGCTTTCAGGGTAATAATTCACCCCTCCACTTT. The translation is CASSFQGNNSPLHF. Beyond the CDR3, the reference TRBV7-9 and TRBJ1-6 genes provide the residues; the full variable domain reads: DTGVSQNPRHKITKRGQNVTFRCDPISEHNRLYWYRQTLGQGPEFLTYFQNEAQLEKSRLLSDRFSAERPKGSFSTLEIQRTEQGDSAMYLCASSFQGNNSPLHFGNGTRLTVT.